Listed here are 30 T cell receptor beta chains from one sample, sequenced in a study of T cells in Graves' hyperthyroidism and ophthalmopathy. From RNA transcripts, TCR beta CDR3 regions were amplified. The TCR CDR3 was amplified in a first-round RT-PCR using the HTBI primer set. TCRdb analysed the multiplex PCR reads with MiXCR anew, one entry per CDR3 protein. Altogether under 300,000 distinct CDR3 sequences are present, 22% being singletons, with the ten largest covering about 60%. The sample was blood. The source is a man aged 30-40 years with Graves' ophthalmopathy.

V usage is TRBV12-3 or TRBV12-4 and J usage is TRBJ1-6; D may be TRBD1 (5 bases). V lost 6 bases to trimming and J lost 9 bases, with 15 bases between them. The CDR3 extends over 14 amino acids. DNA for the CDR3: TGTGCCAGCAGGCCGGGACGGATGTTTTCACCCCTCCACTTT. Translated, it gives CASRPGRMFSPLHF.

This clonotype was seen many times. The rearrangement links TRBV7-3 to TRBJ2-1; TRBD2 might be the D (5 bases). Looked up from germline, CDR1 is SGHTA and CDR2 is FQGTGA. V was trimmed by 5 bases and J by 8 bases, leaving 16 bases between them. CDR3 length equals 14 residues. The CDR3 coding sequence is TGTGCCAGCAGCCCGGCCGGAGGTATCGATGAGCAGTTCTTC. Its translation is CASSPAGGIDEQFF.

V gene TRBV12-5 combines with J gene TRBJ1-5, with D maybe TRBD1 (5 bases). There are 15 residues in the CDR3. Germline-derived CDR1 and CDR2 are LGHNT and FRNRAP. V was shortened by 7 bases and J by 0 bases, with 13 bases between the two germline ends. DNA of the CDR3: TGTGCTAGTGCCTCGCAAGGGGTTAGCAATCAGCCCCAGCATTTT. This encodes CASASQGVSNQPQHF.

This clonotype has just a few counts. This sequence joins TRBV6-1 and TRBJ1-2; 7 positions agree with TRBD1. The CDR3 extends over 16 amino acids. With 4 bases clipped from V and 2 bases from J, the junction kept 10 bases outside the gene matches. Germline V CDR1 and CDR2: MNHNS, SASEGT. As DNA, the CDR3 is TGTGCCAGCAGTGTGTCGAGGACAGGAGAGAACTATGGCTACACCTTC. Protein product: CASSVSRTGENYGYTF.

There are many counts of this clonotype. The rearrangement joins TRBV11-2 to TRBJ2-7; tentatively, D is TRBD1 or TRBD2 (5 bases each). CDR3 length: 14 residues. The V and J ends lost 2 bases and 3 bases respectively, with 11 bases between them. The germline V gene encodes CDR1 SGHAT and CDR2 FQNNGV. CDR3 in amino acids: CASSLTPGSYEQYF. In DNA, the CDR3 is TGTGCCAGCAGCTTAACCCCAGGGAGCTACGAGCAGTACTTC.

This clonotype has only a few counts. J is TRBJ2-7 and V is TRBV11-2; 9 nucleotides align to TRBD1. The V and J ends lost 5 bases and 6 bases, in that order; junction bases with no gene match: 11. CDR1 is SGHAT and CDR2 is FQNNGV in the germline V gene. CDR3 length: 15 residues. This CDR3 is CASSHQGTGQLEQYF. CDR3 coding DNA: TGTGCCAGCAGCCACCAAGGGACAGGGCAGCTCGAGCAGTACTTC.

The V and J genes are TRBV6-1 and TRBJ1-2; 7 bases are shared with TRBD1. The CDR3 sequence is 18 residues long. CDR1 and CDR2 (germline): MNHNS, SASEGT. Losses at the gene ends were 6 bases for V and 5 bases for J; bases not matched to a gene: 21. The CDR3 loop is CASRPRRDSHQGWYGYTF. The CDR3 nucleotides read TGTGCCAGCAGGCCCCGCCGGGACAGCCATCAAGGATGGTATGGCTACACCTTC.

This chain uses TRBV15 with TRBJ2-1; 12 bases align to TRBD2. Losses at the gene ends were 3 bases for V and 8 bases for J; bases not matched to a gene: 8. The length of the CDR3 is 16 residues. Germline lookup yields CDR1 LNHNV and CDR2 YYDKDF (reference sequence). The CDR3 is CATSRDGTSGLDEQFF. The CDR3, as DNA: TGTGCCACCAGCAGGGATGGGACTAGCGGGCTCGATGAGCAGTTCTTC. The complete variable domain, with remaining parts taken from reference TRBV15 and TRBJ2-1, reads DAMVIQNPRYQVTQFGKPVTLSCSQTLNHNVMYWYQQKSSQAPKLLFHYYDKDFNNEADTPDNFQSRRPNTSFCFLDIRSPGLGDTAMYLCATSRDGTSGLDEQFFGPGTRLTVL.

The genes are TRBV20-1 and TRBJ1-4; maybe TRBD1 (5 bases). V was clipped by 6 bases and J by 4 bases, with 15 bases between them. Germline assignment: CDR1 DFQATT and CDR2 SNEGSKA (reference sequence). The CDR3 contains 14 residues. In DNA form, the CDR3 reads TGCAGTGCAATTACAAAGGGGTATAATGAAAAACTGTTTTTT. As protein: CSAITKGYNEKLFF.

This clonotype was observed many times. J is TRBJ2-3 and V is TRBV18, with TRBD1 matching 8 bases. This CDR3 spans 16 amino acids. J was trimmed by 2 bases and V by 4 bases; bases with no gene match: 8. CDR1 KGHSH and CDR2 LQKENI come from the germline V gene. CDR3 nucleotide sequence: TGTGCCAGCTCACAGGACAGGGTAACGGACACAGATACGCAGTATTTT. Its translation is CASSQDRVTDTDTQYF.

This clonotype was seen at least ten times. The chain employs TRBV3-1 and TRBJ2-3; D not certain. V gave up 1 base and J gave up 5 bases, with 10 bases separating them. This CDR3 has 14 amino acids. Germline V gives CDR1 LGHDT, CDR2 YNNKEL (reference sequence). The DNA of the CDR3 is TGTGCCAGCAGCCAAGCCGGGCGGCAAGATACGCAGTATTTT. Translation gives CASSQAGRQDTQYF.

The rearrangement uses TRBV5-1 and TRBJ2-2, with D tentatively TRBD1 or TRBD2 (5 bases each). Germline loops: CDR1 SGHRS, CDR2 YFSETQ. CDR3 length: 16 residues. V lost 0 bases, J lost 3 bases, and 12 bases lay in between. CDR3 DNA: TGCGCCAGCAGCTTGGGTTCCTCGGGGCACACCGGGGAGCTGTTTTTT. Amino acids: CASSLGSSGHTGELFF.

The rearrangement joins TRBV10-2 to TRBJ1-5, with D unclear. The V and J ends lost 4 bases and 6 bases respectively, with 10 bases between them. There are 13 residues in the CDR3. CDR1 is WSHSY and CDR2 is SAAADI in the germline V gene. In DNA form, the CDR3 reads TGCGCCAGCAGTGGTCAGACGGGTCAGCCCCAGCATTTT. Translated, it gives CASSGQTGQPQHF.

The chain employs TRBV20-1 and TRBJ2-5, with D tentatively TRBD1 (6 bases). The CDR3 length is 14 residues. Trimming removed 5 bases from V and 1 base from J, with 14 bases in between. CDR1 DFQATT and CDR2 SNEGSKA come from the germline V gene (reference sequence). The chain's CDR3 is CSAEGIGGQETQYF. In DNA form, the CDR3 reads TGCAGTGCTGAGGGGATAGGGGGCCAAGAGACCCAGTACTTC.

V is TRBV5-1 and J is TRBJ1-5; D is ambiguous. Trimming took 0 bases from V and 0 from J, leaving 7 bases between them. CDR1 and CDR2 from the germline V gene are SGHRS and YFSETQ. The CDR3 covers 15 residues. This chain's CDR3 is CASSLVGYSNQPQHF. CDR3 DNA: TGCGCCAGCAGCTTGGTAGGTTATAGCAATCAGCCCCAGCATTTT. The variable domain in full, completed from reference TRBV5-1 and TRBJ1-5, reads KAGVTQTPRYLIKTRGQQVTLSCSPISGHRSVSWYQQTPGQGLQFLFEYFSETQRNKGNFPGRFSGRQFSNSRSEMNVSTLELGDSALYLCASSLVGYSNQPQHFGDGTRLSIL.

This clonotype was seen ten or more times. The CDR3, as DNA: TGTGCCTCGCGGACAGGAGGAAACTATGGCTACACCTTC. Translation gives CASRTGGNYGYTF. V and J are TRBV28 and TRBJ1-2; 7 positions agree with TRBD1. Trimming took 11 bases from V and 2 from J; bases not matched to a gene: 8. CDR1 and CDR2 (germline): MDHEN, SYDVKM. The CDR3 consists of 13 residues.

This chain connects TRBV20-1 to TRBJ2-3; D gene ambiguous. The germline V and J ends were trimmed by 2 bases and 4 bases, with 7 bases remaining between them. The germline V gene encodes CDR1 DFQATT and CDR2 SNEGSKA (reference sequence). This CDR3 comprises 12 residues. The CDR3 loop reads CSARRSADTQYF. The DNA of the CDR3 is TGCAGTGCTAGAAGAAGCGCAGATACGCAGTATTTT.

This clonotype was observed once. This chain uses TRBV20-1 with TRBJ2-7; 7 bases line up with TRBD1. V lost 1 base and J lost 3; bases outside the gene matches: 6. The CDR3 consists of 14 residues. The germline V gene has CDR1 DFQATT and CDR2 SNEGSKA (reference sequence). The CDR3 nucleotides read TGCAGTGCTAGAGTTAAGAGGACAGGCTACGAGCAGTACTTC. Translation gives CSARVKRTGYEQYF.

The chain recombines TRBV9 with TRBJ2-1; TRBD2 aligns across 9 bases. Germline loops: CDR1 SGDLS, CDR2 YYNGEE. Germline trimming cut 0 bases from V and 7 bases from J; bases unmatched to any gene: 20. The CDR3 loop spans 20 amino acids. The CDR3 coding sequence is TGTGCCAGCAGCGTAGCCCCATGGGGACTAGCCGATTCTCTTATGAATGAGCAGTTCTTC. Translating gives CASSVAPWGLADSLMNEQFF.

This clonotype was seen a few times. The chain carries TRBV25-1 and TRBJ1-5; D is uncertain. This CDR3 has 13 residues. V lost 1 base and J lost 2, with 3 bases in between. Germline values: CDR1 MGHDK, CDR2 SYGVNS. CDR3 bases: TGTGCCAGCAGTGAATGGGGCAATCAGCCCCAGCATTTT. It specifies CASSEWGNQPQHF.

Notes on this clonotype: A much larger clone differs from this one at a single base, so this may be a read error. The gene calls are TRBV30 and TRBJ2-7, with 8 positions matching TRBD2. CDR1 is GTSNPN and CDR2 is SVGIG in the germline V gene (reference sequence). J was trimmed by 0 bases and V by 6 bases; bases with no gene match: 10. The CDR3 is 15 residues long. The CDR3 spells CACSAGDPISYEQYF. Written as DNA, the CDR3 is TGTGCCTGTTCAGCGGGAGACCCGATCTCCTACGAGCAGTACTTC.

A few counts support this clonotype. The chain has TRBV15 and TRBJ1-2, with D unresolved. V gave up 0 bases and J gave up 8 bases, with 16 bases separating them. The CDR3 sequence is 15 residues long. Germline V gene data show CDR1 as LNHNV and CDR2 as YYDKDF (reference sequence). The CDR3: CATSRDWRESKGYTF. In DNA form, the CDR3 reads TGTGCCACCAGCAGAGATTGGAGGGAGTCCAAGGGCTACACCTTC. Together with reference TRBV15 and TRBJ1-2, the CDR3 gives the full variable domain: DAMVIQNPRYQVTQFGKPVTLSCSQTLNHNVMYWYQQKSSQAPKLLFHYYDKDFNNEADTPDNFQSRRPNTSFCFLDIRSPGLGDTAMYLCATSRDWRESKGYTFGSGTRLTVV.

This clonotype was seen at least ten times. The chain carries TRBV12-3 or TRBV12-4 and TRBJ1-4; possible D gene TRBD1, 6 bases. The ends were cut back, 4 bases at V and 1 base at J, with 10 bases in the middle. This CDR3 comprises 15 residues. The CDR3 region is CASSSTGLTNEKLFF. In DNA form, the CDR3 reads TGTGCCAGCAGTTCTACAGGGTTAACTAATGAAAAACTGTTTTTT.

This clonotype was seen more than once but under ten times. V usage is TRBV30 and J usage is TRBJ2-7, with 9 bases aligning to TRBD2. Looked up from germline, CDR1 is GTSNPN and CDR2 is SVGIG (reference sequence). The CDR3 runs to 15 residues. With V trimmed by 0 bases and J by 3 bases, 6 bases remained unmatched. DNA of the CDR3: TGTGCCTGGAGTGTAGGGCTAGCGGGAAACTACGAGCAGTACTTC. It is translated as CAWSVGLAGNYEQYF.

This clonotype has just a few counts. The rearrangement joins TRBV20-1 to TRBJ1-1; D is undetermined. There are 17 residues in the CDR3. Trimming cost V 3 bases and J 0 bases, with 20 bases left between them. The germline gives CDR1 DFQATT, CDR2 SNEGSKA (reference sequence). The CDR3, as DNA: TGCAGTGCTAGCGCCCGGGCCCCCGAGGTGCTGAACACTGAAGCTTTCTTT. Residues: CSASARAPEVLNTEAFF.

This chain connects TRBV4-1 to TRBJ1-2; D gene uncertain. Germline V gene sequence: CDR1 MGHRA, CDR2 YSYEKL. The CDR3 totals 14 residues. Deletions cut 1 base from V and 4 bases from J, with 10 bases between. CDR3 nucleotide sequence: TGCGCCAGCAGCCAAGGCAAGGGAGTCTATGGCTACACCTTC. It is translated as CASSQGKGVYGYTF.

The rearrangement links TRBV12-3 or TRBV12-4 to TRBJ1-2, with a possible D match to TRBD1 (5 bases). V was shortened by 5 bases and J by 13 bases, with 20 bases between the two germline ends. The CDR3 has 13 residues. The DNA for the CDR3 is TGTGCCAGCAGTCTCGACCTACCGGGACGGCCCACCTTC. Its translation is CASSLDLPGRPTF.

As regards this clonotype: Lacking the conserved final phenylalanine or tryptophan, this CDR3 likely reflects a read error. This sequence joins TRBV5-6 and TRBJ2-5; D is undetermined. This CDR3 is built from 13 residues. Trimming left V 0 bases short and J 2 bases short, with 5 bases between. Germline V gene sequence: CDR1 SGHDT, CDR2 YYEEEE. CDR3 DNA sequence: TGTGCCAGCAGCTTGGGGCAGCAAGAGACCCAGTACTCC. Translating gives CASSLGQQETQYS.

J is TRBJ1-3 and V is TRBV20-1; no firm D call. Trimming took 3 bases from V and 4 from J, leaving 13 bases between them. The CDR3 has 14 residues. Germline V CDR1 and CDR2: DFQATT, SNEGSKA (reference sequence). The chain's CDR3 is CSASSADVGNTIYF. Written as DNA, the CDR3 is TGCAGTGCTAGCTCGGCCGATGTAGGAAACACCATATATTTT.

This chain connects TRBV7-3 to TRBJ2-1; 9 nucleotides line up with TRBD2. J gave up 5 bases and V 3 bases, and 5 bases lay outside the gene matches. This CDR3 contains 15 residues. Germline lookup yields CDR1 SGHTA and CDR2 FQGTGA. CDR3 sequence (DNA): TGTGCCAGCAGCTTGGGACTAGCTGTGAACAATGAGCAGTTCTTC. Residues: CASSLGLAVNNEQFF.